The present T cell receptor (beta chain) was sequenced within a study of human T cells and chemical hapten exposure. Study information: TCR yields differed between samples (mainly from small differences in pooled library volume).

Via MiXCR, TCRdb re-called the RACE reads, giving one row per CDR3 protein. The profile covers a few hundred thousand distinct CDR3 sequences, with around 5.5% appearing a single time and around 8.8% taken by the ten largest. Notes on this clonotype: The antigen is not known.

Findings and limits, study-wide: DPC sensitization did not alter TCRs above 1 in 1000 frequency. Significantly more large CDR3 similarity clusters were formed by expanded TCRs than by controls.

The time point here: pre-sensitization, week 0. Treatment described: therapeutic diphenylcyclopropenone sensitization with weekly scalp DPC. Unfractionated whole blood yielded the extracted total RNA. The source material was whole blood, sampled in connection with sensitization to the hapten diphenylcyclopropenone (DPC). The source is a woman under 30 with alopecia areata. Some clones in this sample may be carry-over from other donors' samples.

The CDR3 coding sequence is TGTGCCAGCAAGCGTGACGTAATGAACACTGAAGCTTTCTTT. It translates to CASKRDVMNTEAFF. J is TRBJ1-1 and V is TRBV28; unclear D gene. CDR1 is MDHEN and CDR2 is SYDVKM in the germline V gene. V was trimmed by 7 bases and J by 0 bases, leaving 12 bases between them. The CDR3 runs 14 residues.